This TCR beta chain was recorded in a study of CD8+ T cells in alopecia areata. On the study more broadly: It was approximately 7-11-week-old female C3H/HeJ mice that received skin from roughly 6-12-month-old C3H/HeJ graft donors with spontaneous alopecia.

This CDR3 is 15 amino acids long. Per the germline V gene, CDR1 is NSQYPW and CDR2 is LRSPGD (reference sequence). RNA extraction and reverse transcription yielded cDNA as sequencing template. Measured with immunoSEQ multiplex PCR; TCRdb has only the in-frame clones, and not every one. This repertoire lists 15,000 to 20,000 clones without singletons; approximately 31% sits in the top ten. Cells that came from pooled cutaneous lymph nodes were sorted using CD4, CD8alpha, NKG2D, NKG2ACE and other markers. This clone has only a few counts. The gene names given are mouse names. From the germline J gene comes the end of the CDR3, since the read stops 4 residues before it.

The sequenced sample was CD8+ T cells sorted from a lymph node. This sequence originates from a C3H/HeJ mouse with alopecia areata. The strain's MHC type: H2-k. This sequence joins TRBV1 and TRBJ2-5, with 9 bases fitting TRBD2. The CDR3 spells CTCSVRRDWADTQYF. The CDR3 bases that were read are TGCACCTGCAGTGTCCGCCGGGACTGGGCGGAC.